The rows below give T cell receptor beta chains drawn from one sample of a study of cytomegalovirus exposure and HLA in healthy donors. The protocol was immunoSEQ multiplex PCR, while the TCRdb copy is restricted to in-frame clones and leaves out a portion. The repertoire holds approximately 190,000 clones, roughly 13% seen once, with 7.8% in the top ten. Material: PBMCs. The receptor source for this set is a man aged 45-65 years in good health and CMV-seropositive. Each CDR3 is given with its conserved first and last residue. The order of the fields is D gene, J gene, clone size, V gene, CDR3 protein, CDR3 DNA. The D gene is left open where the match is weak. Clone size is not always given. Where it is, it says once, few, many or a class for expanded clones.

d_call: TRBD1
j_call: TRBJ2-1
clone_size: -
v_call: TRBV6-5
cdr3_aa: CASSYSRQGTNEQFF
cdr3_nt: TGTGCCAGCAGTTACTCCCGACAGGGTACCAATGAGCAGTTCTTC

d_call: TRBD1
j_call: TRBJ1-6
clone_size: -
v_call: TRBV28
cdr3_aa: CASSSHRGGGNSPLHF
cdr3_nt: TGTGCCAGCAGTTCGCACAGGGGGGGTGGTAATTCACCCCTCCACTTT

d_call: TRBD1
j_call: TRBJ2-3
clone_size: few
v_call: TRBV6-1
cdr3_aa: CASRAGTGLADTQYF
cdr3_nt: TGTGCCAGCAGAGCCGGGACAGGGCTAGCAGATACGCAGTATTTT

d_call: -
j_call: TRBJ1-1
clone_size: -
v_call: TRBV27
cdr3_aa: CASNNRLMNTEAFF
cdr3_nt: TGTGCCAGCAACAACAGGTTAATGAACACTGAAGCTTTCTTT

d_call: -
j_call: TRBJ1-6
clone_size: -
v_call: TRBV30
cdr3_aa: CAWSTGTNYNSPLHF
cdr3_nt: TGTGCCTGGAGCACCGGGACAAACTATAATTCACCCCTCCACTTT

d_call: -
j_call: TRBJ1-5
clone_size: -
v_call: TRBV2
cdr3_aa: CASSQARNQPQHF
cdr3_nt: TGTGCCAGCTCACAGGCGCGCAATCAGCCCCAGCATTTT

d_call: -
j_call: TRBJ2-1
clone_size: few
v_call: TRBV4-3
cdr3_aa: CASSQDRSSYNEQFF
cdr3_nt: TGCGCCAGCAGCCAAGATAGGAGCTCCTACAATGAGCAGTTCTTC

d_call: TRBD1
j_call: TRBJ1-2
clone_size: -
v_call: TRBV5-5
cdr3_aa: CASSSSTGGLYGYTF
cdr3_nt: TGTGCCAGCAGCTCAAGTACAGGGGGCCTCTATGGCTACACCTTC

d_call: TRBD1
j_call: TRBJ1-5
clone_size: many
v_call: TRBV6-5
cdr3_aa: CASSPGQNSNQPQHF
cdr3_nt: TGTGCCAGCAGCCCGGGACAGAATAGCAATCAGCCCCAGCATTTT

d_call: TRBD1
j_call: TRBJ2-1
clone_size: few
v_call: TRBV11-3
cdr3_aa: CASSRDSGYEQFF
cdr3_nt: TGTGCCAGCAGCCGGGACAGCGGCTATGAGCAGTTCTTC

d_call: -
j_call: TRBJ1-6
clone_size: few
v_call: TRBV7-9
cdr3_aa: CASSSPGGGSYNSPLHF
cdr3_nt: TGTGCCAGCAGCTCCCCCGGGGGAGGATCCTATAATTCACCCCTCCACTTT

d_call: TRBD2
j_call: TRBJ2-1
clone_size: -
v_call: TRBV10-1
cdr3_aa: CASSTSLLAGGPNEQFF
cdr3_nt: TGCGCCAGCAGTACCTCCTTACTAGCGGGGGGGCCAAATGAGCAGTTCTTC

d_call: -
j_call: TRBJ2-5
clone_size: few
v_call: TRBV7-8
cdr3_aa: CASSLGTWETQYF
cdr3_nt: TGTGCCAGCAGCTTAGGAACTTGGGAGACCCAGTACTTC

d_call: -
j_call: TRBJ1-1
clone_size: few
v_call: TRBV7-9
cdr3_aa: CASSLQGEAFF
cdr3_nt: TGTGCCAGCAGCCTACAGGGAGAAGCTTTCTTT

d_call: -
j_call: TRBJ2-7
clone_size: few
v_call: TRBV30
cdr3_aa: CAWSSGTSYEQYF
cdr3_nt: TGTGCCTGGAGTTCAGGAACCTCCTACGAGCAGTACTTC

d_call: TRBD1
j_call: TRBJ2-5
clone_size: -
v_call: TRBV11-2
cdr3_aa: CASSFPGQGQETQYF
cdr3_nt: TGTGCCAGCAGCTTTCCGGGACAGGGGCAAGAGACCCAGTACTTC

d_call: -
j_call: TRBJ1-6
clone_size: few
v_call: TRBV9
cdr3_aa: CASSVAGGNSPLHF
cdr3_nt: TGTGCCAGCAGCGTAGCGGGGGGCAATTCACCCCTCCACTTT

d_call: TRBD1
j_call: TRBJ1-4
clone_size: few
v_call: TRBV28
cdr3_aa: CASSLRRTGRNEKLFF
cdr3_nt: TGTGCCAGCAGTCTGCGCCGGACAGGGAGGAATGAAAAACTGTTTTTT

d_call: -
j_call: TRBJ2-3
clone_size: -
v_call: TRBV18
cdr3_aa: CASSPPPGTDTQYF
cdr3_nt: TGTGCCAGCTCACCACCGCCAGGCACAGATACGCAGTATTTT

d_call: -
j_call: TRBJ2-5
clone_size: few
v_call: TRBV19
cdr3_aa: CASTNGRGSGETQYF
cdr3_nt: TGTGCCAGTACCAATGGCAGGGGCAGTGGAGAGACCCAGTACTTC

d_call: -
j_call: TRBJ1-2
clone_size: few
v_call: TRBV28
cdr3_aa: CASRQTDYGYTF
cdr3_nt: TGTGCCAGCAGACAGACAGACTATGGCTACACCTTC

d_call: -
j_call: TRBJ1-5
clone_size: -
v_call: TRBV10-3
cdr3_aa: CAISESNRELNQPQHF
cdr3_nt: TGTGCCATCAGTGAGTCGAACAGGGAATTGAATCAGCCCCAGCATTTT

d_call: TRBD2
j_call: TRBJ2-5
clone_size: few
v_call: TRBV5-4
cdr3_aa: CASSWGGGGGAGETQYF
cdr3_nt: TGTGCCAGCAGCTGGGGAGGTGGCGGGGGGGCCGGAGAGACCCAGTACTTC